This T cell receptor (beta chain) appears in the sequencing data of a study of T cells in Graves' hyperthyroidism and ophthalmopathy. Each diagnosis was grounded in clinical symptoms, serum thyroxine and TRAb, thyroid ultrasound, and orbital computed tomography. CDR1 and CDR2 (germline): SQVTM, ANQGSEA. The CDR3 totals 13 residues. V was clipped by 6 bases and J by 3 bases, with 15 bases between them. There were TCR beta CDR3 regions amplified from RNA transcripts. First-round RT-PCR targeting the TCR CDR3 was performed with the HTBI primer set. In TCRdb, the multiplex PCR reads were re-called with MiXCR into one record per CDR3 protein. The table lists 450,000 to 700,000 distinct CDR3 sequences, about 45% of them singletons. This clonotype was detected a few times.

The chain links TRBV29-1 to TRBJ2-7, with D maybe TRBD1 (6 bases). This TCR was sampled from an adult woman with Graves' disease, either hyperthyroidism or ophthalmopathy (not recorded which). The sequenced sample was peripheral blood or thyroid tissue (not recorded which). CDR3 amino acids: CSVCAGTNYEQYF. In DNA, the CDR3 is TGCAGCGTGTGCGCCGGGACAAACTACGAGCAGTACTTC.